The 27 T cell receptor beta chains given below trace back to one sample, sequenced in a study of blood T cells in healthy people across ages. Next came a second PCR, run for 7 to 11 cycles, which used a sample-barcoded 5' primer along with a J-beta primer mix. TCRdb called the 5' RACE reads again in MiXCR, with one record for every CDR3 protein. The sample contains about 1.4 million distinct CDR3 sequences, around 55% of which appear only once. Source material: blood. Source of these receptors: a man between 18 and 35 years old in good health.

This clonotype showed up many times. The chain employs TRBV25-1 and TRBJ2-3; weak D call: TRBD2 (6 bases). V was clipped by 7 bases and J by 4 bases, with 15 bases between them. The CDR3 contains 14 residues. CDR1 MGHDK and CDR2 SYGVNS come from the germline V gene. The CDR3 sequence: CASTKEGLPDTQYF. The CDR3 bases are TGTGCCAGCACGAAAGAGGGACTCCCAGATACGCAGTATTTT.

The chain is built from TRBV20-1 and TRBJ2-7, with 7 bases identical to TRBD1. With 6 bases clipped from V and 0 bases from J, the junction kept 8 bases outside the gene matches. Germline CDR1 and CDR2: DFQATT and SNEGSKA (reference sequence). This CDR3 contains 14 residues. This chain's CDR3 is CSAPGQGVSYEQYF. As DNA, the CDR3 is TGCAGTGCCCCAGGCCAGGGGGTCTCCTACGAGCAGTACTTC.

The chain couples TRBV7-2 to TRBJ2-5, with 12 bases that match TRBD1. The better agreement between TRBJ2-7 and the DNA end casts doubt on the J call. This CDR3 comprises 15 residues. In germline, CDR1 is SGHTA, CDR2 FQGNSA. CDR3: CASSEVGTGGDEQYF. DNA for the CDR3: TGTGCCAGCAGCGAAGTCGGGACAGGGGGCGACGAGCAGTACTTC.

J is TRBJ1-5 and V is TRBV20-1, with a tentative D call TRBD1 (5 bases). The V and J ends lost 3 bases and 0 bases respectively, with 12 bases between them. Germline values: CDR1 DFQATT, CDR2 SNEGSKA (reference sequence). CDR3 length equals 15 residues. This CDR3 reads CSARGGLYSNQPQHF. CDR3 coding DNA: TGCAGTGCTAGGGGGGGTCTCTATAGCAATCAGCCCCAGCATTTT.

This clonotype was counted a few times. The V gene is TRBV11-1, the J gene TRBJ2-7; D possibly corresponds to TRBD2 (6 bases). Per germline, CDR1 SGHAT and CDR2 FQDESV (reference sequence). The CDR3 runs to 16 residues. Deletions cut 4 bases from V and 0 bases from J, with 16 bases between. The CDR3 loop reads CASSSFSGLSSYEQYF. The CDR3 coding sequence is TGTGCCAGCAGCTCCTTTAGCGGACTAAGCTCCTACGAGCAGTACTTC.

V is TRBV4-1 and J is TRBJ2-1; D is unresolved. Germline V gives CDR1 MGHRA, CDR2 YSYEKL. CDR3 length: 15 amino acids. Trimming took off 8 bases at V and 4 bases at J, with 18 bases between the two ends. The CDR3 loop is CASAKQSLSYNEQFF. DNA of the CDR3: TGCGCCAGCGCCAAGCAGTCCCTATCTTACAATGAGCAGTTCTTC.

The chain carries TRBV20-1 and TRBJ1-1; perhaps TRBD1 as D (5 bases). The V and J ends lost 0 bases and 2 bases respectively, with 10 bases between them. The length of the CDR3 is 14 residues. Germline V gene lookup returns CDR1 DFQATT and CDR2 SNEGSKA (reference sequence). The CDR3 loop is CSARDSRDNTEAFF. The CDR3 DNA reads TGCAGTGCTAGAGATAGCAGGGACAACACTGAAGCTTTCTTT.

A few counts support this clonotype. The chain has TRBV5-1 and TRBJ1-5, with a tentative D call TRBD1 (6 bases). The germline V gene encodes CDR1 SGHRS and CDR2 YFSETQ. The CDR3 is 15 amino acids. The ends were cut back, 0 bases at V and 2 bases at J, with 9 bases in the middle. CDR3 amino acids: CASSLAGGRNQPQHF. For the CDR3, the DNA is TGCGCCAGCAGCTTGGCGGGGGGGCGCAATCAGCCCCAGCATTTT.

The chain joins TRBV25-1 to TRBJ2-7, with 8 bases matching TRBD2. The CDR3 is 15 amino acids. Germline lookup yields CDR1 MGHDK and CDR2 SYGVNS. The trim removed 5 bases at V and 3 bases at J, leaving 9 bases unmatched. CDR3 sequence reads: CASSTAGTSNYEQYF. Written as DNA, the CDR3 is TGTGCCAGCAGTACAGCCGGGACTAGTAACTACGAGCAGTACTTC.

In DNA form, the CDR3 reads TGTGCCAGCACCGGGGGAGCAGAGACCCAGTACTTC. Translating it yields CASTGGAETQYF. The rearrangement joins TRBV6-6 to TRBJ2-5; D is perhaps TRBD2 (6 bases). Germline CDR1 is MNHNY and CDR2 is SVGAGI (reference sequence). CDR3 size: 12 residues. Trimming left V 7 bases short and J 4 bases short, with 10 bases between.

This chain joins TRBV6-2 or TRBV6-3 and TRBJ1-1, with D hard to call. The CDR3 extends over 16 amino acids. From germline, CDR1 is MNHEY and CDR2 SVGEGT. The V and J ends lost 6 bases and 0 bases respectively, with 17 bases between them. The CDR3 DNA reads as TGTGCCAGCAGGGATCCTCCCGGGAGCATGAACACTGAAGCTTTCTTT. Its protein product is CASRDPPGSMNTEAFF.

The chain employs TRBV12-3 or TRBV12-4 and TRBJ2-3; 7 bases match TRBD2. The CDR3 extends over 18 amino acids. V trimming: 5 bases; J trimming: 2 bases; junction bases outside the gene matches: 16. CDR3 loop: CASSPVLEKAGTTDTQYF. The CDR3 nucleotides are TGTGCCAGCAGTCCAGTATTAGAAAAAGCGGGAACCACAGATACGCAGTATTTT.

In DNA form, the CDR3 reads TGTGCCTGGAGTCAGCAGGGAAACGTCGAGCAGTACTTC. Protein product: CAWSQQGNVEQYF. The J gene is TRBJ2-7, the V gene TRBV30, with TRBD1 as a possible D gene (5 bases). Germline loops: CDR1 GTSNPN, CDR2 SVGIG (reference sequence). Trimming cost V 2 bases and J 6 bases, with 14 bases left between them. CDR3 size: 13 residues. The variable domain in full, completed from reference TRBV30 and TRBJ2-7, reads SQTIHQWPATLVQPVGSPLSLECTVEGTSNPNLYWYRQAAGRGLQLLFYSVGIGQISSEVPQNLSASRPQDRQFILSSKKLLLSDSGFYLCAWSQQGNVEQYFGPGTRLTVT.

The genes are TRBV20-1 and TRBJ2-2, with D hard to call. The CDR3 sequence is 13 residues long. The V end lost 1 base, the J end lost 5 bases, and 8 bases lay between the germline ends. Germline CDR1 and CDR2: DFQATT and SNEGSKA (reference sequence). The chain's CDR3 is CSARGVGTGELFF. The DNA for the CDR3 is TGCAGTGCTAGAGGGGTTGGTACCGGGGAGCTGTTTTTT.

The chain links TRBV4-1 to TRBJ2-7, with D possibly being TRBD1 (5 bases). The V gene's germline CDR1 is MGHRA and CDR2 YSYEKL. CDR3 size: 14 residues. Trimming took off 4 bases at V and 1 base at J, with 11 bases between the two ends. Here the CDR3 reads CASSLRELSYEQYF. As DNA, the CDR3 is TGCGCCAGCAGCCTCAGGGAACTATCCTACGAGCAGTACTTC.

The chain recombines TRBV7-2 with TRBJ2-4; D unclear. The J call may be mistaken, given a closer DNA end match to TRBJ2-7. Germline V gives CDR1 SGHTA, CDR2 FQGNSA. CDR3 length: 13 amino acids. The CDR3 DNA sequence: TGTGCCAGCAGCTTAGCCCCCAACGACGAGCAGTACTTC. This sequence encodes CASSLAPNDEQYF.

The chain recombines TRBV6-5 with TRBJ1-5, with a possible D match to TRBD1 (5 bases). The germline V gene encodes CDR1 MNHEY and CDR2 SVGAGI. Trimming pared 3 bases from V and 3 bases from J, leaving 18 bases between. The CDR3 has 17 amino acids. For the CDR3, the DNA is TGTGCCAGCAGTTATAAGGGTGGGCAGGGCTACAATCAGCCCCAGCATTTT. Its translation: CASSYKGGQGYNQPQHF.

Comments on this clonotype: At one end the junction does not follow the germline gene, possibly because of a read error. The DNA for the CDR3 is TGTGCCAGCAGCCTTGGGACTAGCGGAAGGGAGACCCAGTACTTC. Its translation is CASSLGTSGRETQYF. The chain recombines TRBV5-1 with TRBJ2-5; 11 bases map to TRBD2. Germline CDR1 reads SGHRS; CDR2 reads YFSETQ. The CDR3 loop spans 15 amino acids.

The rearrangement links TRBV29-1 to TRBJ2-3; the D is unclear. Germline CDR1 and CDR2: SQVTM and ANQGSEA. V was pared by 7 bases and J by 5 bases, with 16 bases between. The CDR3 has 13 amino acids. CDR3 in amino acids: CSAWTPAQDTQYF. The DNA of the CDR3 is TGCAGCGCCTGGACCCCTGCACAAGATACGCAGTATTTT.

This clonotype was observed a few times. V gene TRBV18 combines with J gene TRBJ1-1; D call uncertain. This CDR3 region has 14 residues. CDR1 and CDR2 (germline): KGHSH, LQKENI. The ends were cut back, 1 base at V and 4 bases at J, with 10 bases in the middle. The CDR3 is CASSPRGTGTEAFF. The CDR3 DNA reads as TGTGCCAGCTCACCACGGGGTACGGGCACTGAAGCTTTCTTT.

This clonotype appeared once. The gene calls are TRBV6-6 and TRBJ1-4; possibly TRBD1 for D (6 bases). The V end was cut by 7 bases, the J end by 3 bases, with 12 bases between. CDR1 is MNHNY and CDR2 is SVGAGI in the germline V gene (reference sequence). The CDR3 loop spans 14 amino acids. CDR3 DNA: TGTGCCAGCACCCTACAGGGTTCTAATGAAAAACTGTTTTTT. Protein sequence: CASTLQGSNEKLFF.

This clonotype occurred a few times. The chain employs TRBV7-9 and TRBJ2-4; D remains ambiguous. The J call may be faulty, since TRBJ2-5 better matches the DNA end. Per germline, CDR1 SEHNR and CDR2 FQNEAQ (reference sequence). This CDR3 has 13 amino acids. CDR3 bases: TGTGCCAGCAGCTTGGGGTATCTTGAGACCCAGTACTTC. This gives the protein CASSLGYLETQYF.

This chain connects TRBV4-1 to TRBJ2-3; 7 nucleotides align to TRBD1. The CDR3 has 17 residues. The V segment lost 2 bases and the J segment 0 bases; nucleotides outside the gene matches: 8. Germline values: CDR1 MGHRA, CDR2 YSYEKL. The CDR3 bases are TGCGCCAGCAGCCAACCTCTGACAGGGTCTAGCACAGATACGCAGTATTTT. Protein product: CASSQPLTGSSTDTQYF.

Note on this clonotype: The germline gene is not matched at one end of the junction; a read error may be the cause. V gene TRBV6-5 combines with J gene TRBJ2-7; D unclear. CDR3 length: 15 residues. Germline CDR1 is MNHEY and CDR2 is SVGAGI. Here the CDR3 reads CAGSYSTRPSYEQYF. CDR3 DNA: TGTGCCGGCAGTTACTCGACGCGGCCCTCCTACGAGCAGTACTTC.

This rearrangement joins TRBV3-1 to TRBJ2-7, with 7 bases that match TRBD2. CDR3 size: 15 residues. Losses at the gene ends were 5 bases for V and 0 bases for J; bases not matched to a gene: 7. Germline values: CDR1 LGHDT, CDR2 YNNKEL (reference sequence). The CDR3 DNA reads as TGTGCCAGCAGCAAGACTAGCTCCTCCTCCTACGAGCAGTACTTC. Translated: CASSKTSSSSYEQYF.

This chain connects TRBV27 to TRBJ2-3; 16 nucleotides align to TRBD2. This CDR3 has 15 amino acids. Unmatched junction bases numbered 6, after V lost 4 bases and J lost 11 bases. CDR1 and CDR2 (germline): MNHEY, SMNVEV (reference sequence). CDR3: CASSSGTSGRGGQYF. The CDR3 DNA is TGTGCCAGCAGTTCCGGGACTAGCGGGAGGGGCGGGCAGTATTTT.

The rearrangement uses TRBV4-2 and TRBJ2-7; 13 bases align to TRBD2. This CDR3 is built from 18 residues. Per germline, CDR1 LGHNA and CDR2 YNFKEQ. With 2 bases clipped from V and 3 bases from J, the junction kept 10 bases outside the gene matches. Here the CDR3 reads CASSQYSGLAGDLYEQYF. CDR3 DNA: TGTGCCAGCAGCCAATACAGCGGACTAGCGGGAGACCTCTACGAGCAGTACTTC.